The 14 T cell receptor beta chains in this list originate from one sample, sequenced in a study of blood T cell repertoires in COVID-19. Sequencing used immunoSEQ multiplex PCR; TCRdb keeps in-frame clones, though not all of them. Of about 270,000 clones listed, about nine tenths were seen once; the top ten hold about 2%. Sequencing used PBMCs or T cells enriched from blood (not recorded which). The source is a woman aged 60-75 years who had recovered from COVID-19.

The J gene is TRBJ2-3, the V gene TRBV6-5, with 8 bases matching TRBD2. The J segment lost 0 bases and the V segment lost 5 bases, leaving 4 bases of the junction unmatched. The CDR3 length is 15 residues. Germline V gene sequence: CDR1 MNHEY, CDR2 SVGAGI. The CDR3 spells CASSPVAGSTDTQYF. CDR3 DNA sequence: TGTGCCAGCAGTCCGGTAGCGGGGAGCACAGATACGCAGTATTTT.

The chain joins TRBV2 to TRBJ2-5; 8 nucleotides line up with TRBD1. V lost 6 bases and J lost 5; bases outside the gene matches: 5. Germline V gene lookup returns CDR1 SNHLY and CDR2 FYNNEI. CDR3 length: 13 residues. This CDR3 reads CASSQGAHETQYF. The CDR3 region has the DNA TGTGCCAGCAGCCAGGGGGCGCATGAGACCCAGTACTTC.

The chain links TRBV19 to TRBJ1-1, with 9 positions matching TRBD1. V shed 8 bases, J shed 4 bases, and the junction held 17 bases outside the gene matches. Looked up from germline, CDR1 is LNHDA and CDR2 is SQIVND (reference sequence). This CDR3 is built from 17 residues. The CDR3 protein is CASCPLDRGGWSTEAFF. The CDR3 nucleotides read TGTGCCAGTTGCCCCCTGGACAGGGGAGGCTGGAGCACTGAAGCTTTCTTT.

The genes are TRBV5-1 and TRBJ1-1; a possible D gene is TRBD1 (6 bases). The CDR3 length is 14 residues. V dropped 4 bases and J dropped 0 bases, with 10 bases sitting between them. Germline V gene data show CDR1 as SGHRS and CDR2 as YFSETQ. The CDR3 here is CASSPQGLNTEAFF. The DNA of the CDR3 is TGCGCCAGCAGCCCACAGGGTCTGAACACTGAAGCTTTCTTT.

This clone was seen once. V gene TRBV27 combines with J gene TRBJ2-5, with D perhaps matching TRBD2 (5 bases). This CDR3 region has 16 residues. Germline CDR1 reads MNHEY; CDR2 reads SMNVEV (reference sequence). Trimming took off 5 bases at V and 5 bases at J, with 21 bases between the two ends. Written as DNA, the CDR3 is TGTGCCAGCAGTCCCCGACGACCCGGGCGCGGGGAGACCCAGTACTTC. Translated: CASSPRRPGRGETQYF.

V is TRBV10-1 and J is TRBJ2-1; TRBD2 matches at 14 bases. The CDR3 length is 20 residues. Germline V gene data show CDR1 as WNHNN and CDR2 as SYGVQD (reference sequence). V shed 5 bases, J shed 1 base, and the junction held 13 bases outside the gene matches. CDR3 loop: CASSSPGTSGRGFSYNEQFF. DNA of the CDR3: TGCGCCAGCAGTTCCCCCGGGACTAGCGGGAGAGGGTTTTCCTACAATGAGCAGTTCTTC.

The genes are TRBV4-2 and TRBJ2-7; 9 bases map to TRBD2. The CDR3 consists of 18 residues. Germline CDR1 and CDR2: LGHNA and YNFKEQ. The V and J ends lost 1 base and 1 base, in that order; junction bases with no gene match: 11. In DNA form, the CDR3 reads TGTGCCAGCAGCCAAGGAAATAGCGGGAGATTTATATCCTACGAGCAGTACTTC. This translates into CASSQGNSGRFISYEQYF.

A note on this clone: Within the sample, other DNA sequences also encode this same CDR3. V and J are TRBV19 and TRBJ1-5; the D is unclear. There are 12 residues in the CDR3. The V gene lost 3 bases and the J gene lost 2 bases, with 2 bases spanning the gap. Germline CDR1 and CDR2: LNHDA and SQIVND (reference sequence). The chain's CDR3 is CASSIGNQPQHF. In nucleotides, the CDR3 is TGTGCCAGTAGTATCGGCAATCAGCCCCAGCATTTT.

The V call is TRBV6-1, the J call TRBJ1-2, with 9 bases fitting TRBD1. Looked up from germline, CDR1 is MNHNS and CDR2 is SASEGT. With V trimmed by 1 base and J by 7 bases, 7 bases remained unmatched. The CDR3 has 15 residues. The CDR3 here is CASSEGGQGRSGYTF. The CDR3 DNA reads TGTGCCAGCAGTGAAGGTGGACAGGGGCGGAGTGGCTACACCTTC.

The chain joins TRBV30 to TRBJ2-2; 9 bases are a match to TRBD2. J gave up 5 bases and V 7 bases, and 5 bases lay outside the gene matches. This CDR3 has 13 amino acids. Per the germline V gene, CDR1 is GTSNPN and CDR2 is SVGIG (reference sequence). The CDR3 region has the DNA TGTGCCTCAAGCGGGGGGTCGACCGGGGAGCTGTTTTTT. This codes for CASSGGSTGELFF.

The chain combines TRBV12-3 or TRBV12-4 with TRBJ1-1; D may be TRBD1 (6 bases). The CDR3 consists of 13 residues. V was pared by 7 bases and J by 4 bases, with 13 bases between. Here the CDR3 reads CASNSMTGTEAFF. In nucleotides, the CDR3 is TGTGCCAGCAACTCAATGACAGGCACTGAAGCTTTCTTT.

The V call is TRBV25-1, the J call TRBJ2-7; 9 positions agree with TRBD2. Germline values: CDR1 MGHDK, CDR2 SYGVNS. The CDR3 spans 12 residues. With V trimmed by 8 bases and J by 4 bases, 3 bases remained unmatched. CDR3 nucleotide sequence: TGTGCCAGCTCTAGCGGGAAGTACGAGCAGTACTTC. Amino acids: CASSSGKYEQYF.

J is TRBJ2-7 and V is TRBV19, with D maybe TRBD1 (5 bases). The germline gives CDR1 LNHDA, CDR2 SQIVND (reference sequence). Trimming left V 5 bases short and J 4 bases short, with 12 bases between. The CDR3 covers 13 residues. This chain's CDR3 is CASSRTSGYEQYF. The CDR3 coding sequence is TGTGCCAGTAGTCGGACATCGGGTTACGAGCAGTACTTC.

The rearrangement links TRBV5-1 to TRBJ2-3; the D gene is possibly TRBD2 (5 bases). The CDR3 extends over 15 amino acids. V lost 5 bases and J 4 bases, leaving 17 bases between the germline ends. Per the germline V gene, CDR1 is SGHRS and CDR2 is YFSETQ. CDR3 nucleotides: TGCGCCAGCAGATATGGACTGGATTTCGCAGATACGCAGTATTTT. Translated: CASRYGLDFADTQYF.